Presented here are 14 T cell receptor beta chains from one specimen sequenced in a study of memory CD8 T cells in hepatitis C reinfection. The table came from immunoSEQ multiplex PCR; TCRdb's copy has only in-frame clones and leaves some out. The sample has 40,000 to 45,000 clones, over 75% seen once. Indicated time point: peak reinfection, 3 to 8 weeks after reinfection detection. TCR sequencing was done directly ex vivo on sorted cells, without expansion in vitro. The material sequenced was naive CD8+ T cells sorted from blood. The receptors originated from a man aged 18 to 29 with hepatitis C virus infection.

The chain is built from TRBV11-2 and TRBJ2-5; D is unclear. V was cut by 2 bases and J by 1 base, with 8 bases left in between. CDR3 length: 14 amino acids. Germline V gives CDR1 SGHAT, CDR2 FQNNGV. The CDR3 protein is CASSLLGVQETQYF. The CDR3, as DNA: TGTGCCAGCAGCTTATTAGGAGTCCAAGAGACCCAGTACTTC. The entire variable domain, with the rest obtained from reference TRBV11-2 and TRBJ2-5, is as follows: EAGVAQSPRYKIIEKRQSVAFWCNPISGHATLYWYQQILGQGPKLLIQFQNNGVVDDSQLPKDRFSAERLKGVDSTLKIQPAKLEDSAVYLCASSLLGVQETQYFGPGTRLLVL.

This chain connects TRBV5-1 to TRBJ2-7; 8 nucleotides line up with TRBD1. The germline V gene encodes CDR1 SGHRS and CDR2 YFSETQ. With V trimmed by 0 bases and J by 5 bases, 7 bases remained unmatched. The CDR3 runs to 15 residues. The CDR3 DNA sequence: TGCGCCAGCAGCTTGGTGCAGGGGGCGATGGACGAGCAGTACTTC. Amino acids: CASSLVQGAMDEQYF.

The chain joins TRBV27 to TRBJ2-1, with D maybe TRBD2 (5 bases). There are 15 residues in the CDR3. Trimming removed 4 bases at V and 8 bases at J, with 18 bases between. Germline V lookup: CDR1 MNHEY, CDR2 SMNVEV (reference sequence). CDR3 bases: TGTGCCAGCAGTTCTCAACTAGTAGGTCTAGATGAGCAGTTCTTC. This encodes CASSSQLVGLDEQFF.

The gene calls are TRBV7-3 and TRBJ2-7; D gene unclear. The V gene lost 2 bases and the J gene lost 5 bases, with 10 bases spanning the gap. The CDR3 has 13 amino acids. Germline V gene data show CDR1 as SGHTA and CDR2 as FQGTGA. CDR3 DNA sequence: TGTGCCAGCAGCTTAGGTAGCTTGGACGAGCAGTACTTC. Encoded protein: CASSLGSLDEQYF.

About this clone itself: In the same sample, other DNA sequences code for this CDR3. The rearrangement links TRBV19 to TRBJ1-1; 7 bases are shared with TRBD1. Germline-derived CDR1 and CDR2 are LNHDA and SQIVND (reference sequence). The length of the CDR3 is 12 residues. The V gene end was trimmed by 6 bases and the J gene end by 5 bases; junction bases not matched to a gene: 3. This CDR3 is CASRTGNTEAFF. CDR3 nucleotides: TGTGCCAGTAGGACAGGGAATACTGAAGCTTTCTTT.

With regard to this clone: A junction boundary mismatches the germline segment, possibly from a read error. Different DNA sequences within this sample yield the same CDR3. The chain recombines TRBV5-4 with TRBJ2-3; 10 nucleotides agree with TRBD2. The CDR3 covers 16 residues. Germline CDR1 and CDR2: SGHNT and YYREEE (reference sequence). Here the CDR3 DNA reads TGTGCCAGCAGCTTTGGGGCTAGCGGGAGCACAGATACGCAATATTTT. Translated: CASSFGASGSTDTQYF.

The table lists this clone with a count of one. This chain connects TRBV14 to TRBJ2-5; 9 bases line up with TRBD1. TRBJ2-7 explains the end of the DNA better; the J call may be wrong. Germline V gene sequence: CDR1 SGHDN, CDR2 FVKESK. This CDR3 contains 15 residues. CDR3 sequence (DNA): TGTGCCAGCAGCCACTTCCGGACAGGGGTACCCGAGCAGTACTTC. This sequence encodes CASSHFRTGVPEQYF.

V gene TRBV7-9 combines with J gene TRBJ2-1, with TRBD2 matching 9 bases. J gave up 10 bases and V 5 bases, and 12 bases lay outside the gene matches. The CDR3 totals 15 residues. Per germline, CDR1 SEHNR and CDR2 FQNEAQ (reference sequence). The CDR3 region has the DNA TGTGCCAGCAGCGCCGTAGCGGGGGTGCTTTGGGAGCAGTTCTTC. The encoded protein is CASSAVAGVLWEQFF. Full variable domain (missing parts from reference TRBV7-9 and TRBJ2-1): DTGVSQNPRHKITKRGQNVTFRCDPISEHNRLYWYRQTLGQGPEFLTYFQNEAQLEKSRLLSDRFSAERPKGSFSTLEIQRTEQGDSAMYLCASSAVAGVLWEQFFGPGTRLTVL.

This clone was seen a handful of times. V usage is TRBV6-6 and J usage is TRBJ1-2; D call uncertain. The ends were cut back, 0 bases at V and 7 bases at J, with 9 bases in the middle. Germline CDR1 is MNHNY and CDR2 is SVGAGI (reference sequence). The CDR3 length is 13 residues. The CDR3 sequence: CASSYSDTSGYTF. The CDR3 DNA is TGTGCCAGCAGTTACTCCGACACTTCTGGCTACACCTTC.

The rearrangement links TRBV19 to TRBJ1-1; no firm D call. This CDR3 has 13 amino acids. V lost 4 bases to trimming and J lost 5 bases, with 11 bases between them. Germline CDR1 LNHDA, CDR2 SQIVND (reference sequence). The CDR3 region is CASSKRGNTEAFF. As DNA, the CDR3 is TGTGCCAGTAGTAAAAGAGGGAATACTGAAGCTTTCTTT.

The chain couples TRBV5-8 to TRBJ2-7, with 8 positions matching TRBD1. Germline CDR1 and CDR2: SGHTS and YDEGEE. The V gene end was trimmed by 4 bases and the J gene end by 4 bases; junction bases not matched to a gene: 7. The length of the CDR3 is 14 residues. The CDR3 sequence is CASSGAGGFYEQYF. The CDR3 region has the DNA TGTGCCAGCAGCGGGGCAGGGGGCTTTTACGAGCAGTACTTC.

V gene TRBV13 combines with J gene TRBJ2-1, with D uncertain. The V gene lost 5 bases and the J gene lost 4 bases, with 9 bases spanning the gap. The CDR3 consists of 13 residues. The germline V gene has CDR1 PRHDT and CDR2 FYEKMQ (reference sequence). CDR3 amino acids: CASSPPRYNEQFF. DNA of the CDR3: TGTGCCAGCAGCCCCCCACGGTACAATGAGCAGTTCTTC. The entire variable domain, with the rest obtained from reference TRBV13 and TRBJ2-1, is as follows: AAGVIQSPRHLIKEKRETATLKCYPIPRHDTVYWYQQGPGQDPQFLISFYEKMQSDKGSIPDRFSAQQFSDYHSELNMSSLELGDSALYFCASSPPRYNEQFFGPGTRLTVL.

This sequence joins TRBV5-4 and TRBJ2-1, with D hard to call. Germline CDR1 SGHNT, CDR2 YYREEE (reference sequence). The CDR3 contains 12 residues. Trimming left V 3 bases short and J 8 bases short, with 9 bases between. In DNA form, the CDR3 reads TGTGCCAGCAGCTATAGTCGGGATGAGCAGTTCTTC. It is translated as CASSYSRDEQFF.

V gene TRBV2 combines with J gene TRBJ2-5; weak D call: TRBD2 (7 bases). The assigned J gene may be wrong: the sequence end matches TRBJ2-7 better. This CDR3 has 12 amino acids. Germline V lookup: CDR1 SNHLY, CDR2 FYNNEI. For the CDR3, the DNA is TGTGCCAGCAGCCCGGGGGGCGGCGAGCAGTACTTC. Translation: CASSPGGGEQYF.